The 14 T cell receptor beta chains below all came from one sample that was sequenced in a study of T cell repertoires in cytomegalovirus infection. Using its own MiXCR run on the reads, TCRdb lists one record per CDR3 protein. The sample holds approximately 170,000 distinct CDR3 sequences, roughly a sixth seen once. Sequenced sample: CD8+ T cells from PBMCs. These receptors all stem from a human donor in good health (CMV status not recorded). Some clones in this sample may be carry-over from other donors' samples.

This clonotype has just a few counts. The genes are TRBV5-5 and TRBJ2-7; weak D call: TRBD1 (5 bases). CDR1 is SGHKS, CDR2 YYEKEE, per germline (reference sequence). The CDR3 has 15 residues. Trimming took 5 bases from V and 0 from J, leaving 15 bases between them. The CDR3: CASRFETDNSYEQYF. The CDR3 DNA is TGTGCCAGCAGGTTCGAGACAGATAACTCCTACGAGCAGTACTTC.

The chain employs TRBV6-8 and TRBJ2-7; TRBD1 might be the D (6 bases). Trimming removed 0 bases from V and 7 bases from J, with 13 bases in between. The CDR3 spans 14 residues. Germline V gives CDR1 MNHGY, CDR2 SAAAGT. The CDR3 loop reads CASSYSIQGWEQYF. CDR3 in DNA: TGTGCCAGCAGTTACTCGATCCAGGGGTGGGAGCAGTACTTC.

This clonotype showed up just a few times. The rearrangement links TRBV28 to TRBJ2-3, with D perhaps matching TRBD1 or TRBD2 (5 bases each). CDR3 size: 12 residues. Germline CDR1 reads MDHEN; CDR2 reads SYDVKM. Trimming stripped 8 bases from V and 0 bases from J, with 6 bases between. CDR3 region: CASRDSTDTQYF. DNA of the CDR3: TGTGCCAGCCGGGACAGCACAGATACGCAGTATTTT.

The chain couples TRBV20-1 to TRBJ2-5; 7 positions agree with TRBD2. The CDR3 spans 17 residues. After removal of 3 bases from V and 5 bases from J, the junction contained 18 bases not matched to a gene. Germline V gene sequence: CDR1 DFQATT, CDR2 SNEGSKA (reference sequence). The CDR3 sequence: CSASDILVAGLPETQYF. Written as DNA, the CDR3 is TGCAGTGCTAGCGATATCCTAGTAGCGGGCCTCCCCGAGACCCAGTACTTC.

This clonotype was seen more than once but under ten times. The gene calls are TRBV6-2 or TRBV6-3 and TRBJ2-7; 12 nucleotides agree with TRBD2. This CDR3 comprises 16 residues. Germline lookup yields CDR1 MNHEY and CDR2 SVGEGT. With V trimmed by 6 bases and J by 3 bases, 9 bases remained unmatched. CDR3 amino acids: CASSLSPGLAGYEQYF. CDR3 sequence (DNA): TGTGCCAGCAGCCTGTCACCGGGACTAGCGGGCTACGAGCAGTACTTC.

This clonotype was seen repeatedly, ten times or more. V is TRBV7-9 and J is TRBJ2-1; D ambiguous. Germline V gene lookup returns CDR1 SEHNR and CDR2 FQNEAQ (reference sequence). Deletions cut 5 bases from V and 0 bases from J, with 5 bases between. The CDR3 has 13 amino acids. Written as DNA, the CDR3 is TGTGCCAGCAGCCTCACCTCCTACAATGAGCAGTTCTTC. Its translation is CASSLTSYNEQFF.

The rearrangement uses TRBV6-6 and TRBJ2-3, with D maybe TRBD2 (6 bases). The V gene's germline CDR1 is MNHNY and CDR2 SVGAGI (reference sequence). The CDR3 runs 13 residues. Trimming pared 8 bases from V and 2 bases from J, leaving 11 bases between. CDR3 in DNA: TGTGCCAGCGTGGAGGGAGTCACAGATACGCAGTATTTT. Its translation is CASVEGVTDTQYF.

J is TRBJ2-4 and V is TRBV2; D is perhaps TRBD1 (5 bases). V was cut by 3 bases and J by 1 base, with 10 bases left in between. Germline values: CDR1 SNHLY, CDR2 FYNNEI. The CDR3 spans 15 residues. CDR3 coding DNA: TGTGCCAGCAGTGACAGGGCCGATGCCAAAAACATTCAGTACTTC. Residues: CASSDRADAKNIQYF.

This clonotype was counted ten times or more. This rearrangement joins TRBV7-2 to TRBJ2-5; D unclear. Trimming took 2 bases from V and 4 from J, leaving 11 bases between them. Germline V gives CDR1 SGHTA, CDR2 FQGNSA. The CDR3 runs to 14 residues. CDR3 nucleotides: TGTGCCAGCAGCTTAACAACGTATGGAGAGACCCAGTACTTC. It yields the protein CASSLTTYGETQYF. The full variable domain, rest sourced from reference TRBV7-2 and TRBJ2-5, is GAGVSQSPSNKVTEKGKDVELRCDPISGHTALYWYRQSLGQGLEFLIYFQGNSAPDKSGLPSDRFSAERTGGSVSTLTIQRTQQEDSAVYLCASSLTTYGETQYFGPGTRLLVL.

There are a few counts of this clonotype. V gene TRBV7-3 combines with J gene TRBJ1-2, with 7 positions matching TRBD1. The V gene's germline CDR1 is SGHTA and CDR2 FQGTGA. Losses at the gene ends were 5 bases for V and 1 base for J; bases not matched to a gene: 13. The CDR3 has 17 residues. The CDR3 DNA reads as TGTGCCAGCAGCCCTCAGGCCGACAGGGATAGTAACTATGGCTACACCTTC. Its protein is CASSPQADRDSNYGYTF.

J is TRBJ1-1 and V is TRBV27; D not resolved. This CDR3 spans 14 amino acids. The V gene's germline CDR1 is MNHEY and CDR2 SMNVEV (reference sequence). V gave up 6 bases and J gave up 4 bases, with 15 bases separating them. The CDR3 bases are TGTGCCAGCAGGGACTCTTGGTGGGGCACTGAAGCTTTCTTT. Translating gives CASRDSWWGTEAFF.

The chain recombines TRBV28 with TRBJ1-6, with no clear D. Trimming shortened V by 6 bases and J by 9 bases, and 18 bases separated the two germline ends. The CDR3 consists of 15 residues. Germline CDR1 reads MDHEN; CDR2 reads SYDVKM. This CDR3 reads CASSLDFGSGSPLHF. CDR3 coding DNA: TGTGCCAGCAGCCTCGACTTTGGCTCAGGTTCACCCCTCCACTTT.

V gene TRBV6-2 or TRBV6-3 combines with J gene TRBJ1-1; D is unclear. Trimming left V 7 bases short and J 5 bases short, with 17 bases between. Per the germline V gene, CDR1 is MNHEY and CDR2 is SVGEGT. The CDR3 totals 14 residues. CDR3 coding DNA: TGTGCCAGCAATCTATTCGCGGGAGGAACTGAAGCTTTCTTT. It encodes CASNLFAGGTEAFF.

The sample holds one count of this clonotype. The rearrangement joins TRBV6-6 to TRBJ2-1, with D perhaps TRBD2 (6 bases). Per the germline V gene, CDR1 is MNHNY and CDR2 is SVGAGI (reference sequence). V lost 5 bases and J 9 bases, leaving 14 bases between the germline ends. The CDR3 loop spans 13 amino acids. The CDR3 sequence: CASSAGSGGEQFF. In nucleotides, the CDR3 is TGTGCCAGCAGTGCAGGGTCCGGGGGTGAGCAGTTCTTC.